This TCR beta chain comes out of a study of T cell changes during pregnancy in multiple sclerosis. Sequenced by immunoSEQ multiplex PCR; TCRdb stores in-frame clones only, minus some. In the table there are around 59,000 clones, around 92% of which are singletons. Germline CDR1 is SGHTA and CDR2 is FQGNSA. Deletions cut 1 base from V and 2 bases from J, with 14 bases between. This CDR3 region has 16 residues. The receptor comes from a female donor with multiple sclerosis, enrolled in a pregnancy study. The sample here was peripheral blood, taken in the first trimester of pregnancy. The V gene is TRBV7-2, the J gene TRBJ2-5; possible D gene TRBD1, 5 bases. The CDR3 region is CASSLGALSGQETQYF. CDR3 sequence (DNA): TGTGCCAGCAGCTTAGGTGCCCTATCAGGGCAAGAGACCCAGTACTTC.